Below, 8 T cell receptor beta chains from the same sample are listed, as sequenced in a study of cytomegalovirus exposure and HLA in healthy donors. The study ran its PCR with 60 Vbeta and 13 Jbeta primers. TCRdb's table, derived via immunoSEQ multiplex PCR, lists solely in-frame clones and lacks some. Here the sample spans about 120,000 clones, roughly 82% being singletons. The sample consisted of PBMCs. These receptors were obtained from a male donor in good health and CMV-seropositive.

This clone has a single count. The chain links TRBV4-1 to TRBJ2-3; D gene unclear. Germline lookup yields CDR1 MGHRA and CDR2 YSYEKL. Trimming cost V 2 bases and J 2 bases, with 14 bases left between them. There are 16 residues in the CDR3. The CDR3 nucleotides read TGCGCCAGCAGCCAATGGGCGAACCCCGCCACAGATACGCAGTATTTT. Translating it yields CASSQWANPATDTQYF.

The rearrangement joins TRBV18 to TRBJ1-6; TRBD1 aligns across 8 bases. The germline V gene has CDR1 KGHSH and CDR2 LQKENI. The CDR3 is made up of 15 amino acids. V lost 4 bases, J lost 7 bases, and 6 bases stayed unmatched. CDR3 protein: CASSRDGQGNSPLHF. The CDR3 region has the DNA TGTGCCAGCTCACGGGATGGACAGGGCAATTCACCCCTCCACTTT.

The gene calls are TRBV11-3 and TRBJ2-5; a weak D match, TRBD2 (7 bases). The CDR3 consists of 16 residues. V lost 6 bases, J lost 1 base, and 18 bases lay in between. The germline V gene encodes CDR1 SGHNT and CDR2 YENEEA. CDR3 region: CASSRSGARGQETQYF. As DNA, the CDR3 is TGTGCCAGCAGTAGAAGCGGGGCCAGGGGCCAAGAGACCCAGTACTTC. The complete variable domain, with remaining parts taken from reference TRBV11-3 and TRBJ2-5, reads EAGVVQSPRYKIIEKKQPVAFWCNPISGHNTLYWYLQNLGQGPELLIRYENEEAVDDSQLPKDRFSAERLKGVDSTLKIQPAELGDSAVYLCASSRSGARGQETQYFGPGTRLLVL.

This clone was seen only a few times. The chain is built from TRBV28 and TRBJ2-1; 12 nucleotides match TRBD2. The germline CDR1 and CDR2 sequences are MDHEN and SYDVKM. The CDR3 has 13 residues. The trim removed 7 bases at V and 7 bases at J, leaving 2 bases unmatched. CDR3 in DNA: TGTGCCAGCATCGGACTAGCGGGGAATGAGCAGTTCTTC. Protein product: CASIGLAGNEQFF.

This clone was counted only a few times. The V gene is TRBV9, the J gene TRBJ2-5; 14 bases agree with TRBD2. V lost 4 bases, J lost 5 bases, and 10 bases stayed unmatched. This CDR3 spans 17 amino acids. Looked up from germline, CDR1 is SGDLS and CDR2 is YYNGEE. Written as DNA, the CDR3 is TGTGCCAGCAGCCGGACTAGCGGGGGGCCAAAAGTGGAGACCCAGTACTTC. Translating it yields CASSRTSGGPKVETQYF. The full variable domain, its missing parts supplied by reference TRBV9 and TRBJ2-5, is DSGVTQTPKHLITATGQRVTLRCSPRSGDLSVYWYQQSLDQGLQFLIQYYNGEERAKGNILERFSAQQFPDLHSELNLSSLELGDSALYFCASSRTSGGPKVETQYFGPGTRLLVL.

V is TRBV7-8 and J is TRBJ2-7; 8 positions agree with TRBD2. The CDR3 is 15 residues long. Losses at the gene ends were 1 base for V and 4 bases for J; bases not matched to a gene: 6. Germline loops: CDR1 SGHVS, CDR2 FQNEAQ. The CDR3 nucleotides read TGTGCCAGCAGCTTAGGTTCCGGGAGGGGTTACGAGCAGTACTTC. Its translation is CASSLGSGRGYEQYF.

The gene calls are TRBV15 and TRBJ1-4; D call uncertain. The CDR3 sequence is 12 residues long. The ends were cut back, 3 bases at V and 7 bases at J, with 6 bases in the middle. CDR1 LNHNV and CDR2 YYDKDF come from the germline V gene (reference sequence). The CDR3 sequence: CATSRAAEKLFF. In DNA, the CDR3 is TGTGCCACCAGCAGGGCGGCTGAAAAACTGTTTTTT.

The chain links TRBV30 to TRBJ1-1; no reliable D call. Per germline, CDR1 GTSNPN and CDR2 SVGIG (reference sequence). The CDR3 is made up of 12 amino acids. The ends were cut back, 0 bases at V and 2 bases at J, with 4 bases in the middle. CDR3 in DNA: TGTGCCTGGAGTGTATCTAACACTGAAGCTTTCTTT. Protein sequence: CAWSVSNTEAFF.